These 22 T cell receptor beta chains were sequenced from one sample in a study of human T cells and chemical hapten exposure. In TCRdb, the RACE reads were re-called with MiXCR into one record per CDR3 protein. This sample has about 120,000 distinct CDR3 sequences, with about an eighth found just once. Time point defined: patch test 1, 2 weeks after DPC sensitization. Treatment: therapeutic diphenylcyclopropenone sensitization with weekly scalp DPC. The material sequenced was whole blood, taken in connection with sensitization to the hapten diphenylcyclopropenone (DPC). These receptors all come from a man younger than 35 with alopecia areata. Some clones in this sample may be carry-over from other donors' samples.

This sequence joins TRBV7-6 and TRBJ2-3; 7 positions agree with TRBD2. The CDR3 contains 17 residues. The germline V gene has CDR1 SGHVS and CDR2 FNYEAQ. J lost 0 bases, V lost 2 bases, and 8 bases had no gene match. CDR3 loop: CASSLMAAGPSTDTQYF. The CDR3 DNA is TGTGCCAGCAGCTTAATGGCAGCGGGGCCAAGCACAGATACGCAGTATTTT. The entire variable domain, with the rest obtained from reference TRBV7-6 and TRBJ2-3, is as follows: GAGVSQSPRYKVTKRGQDVALRCDPISGHVSLYWYRQALGQGPEFLTYFNYEAQQDKSGLPNDRFSAERPEGSISTLTIQRTEQRDSAMYRCASSLMAAGPSTDTQYFGPGTRLTVL.

The table lists this clonotype with a few counts. V is TRBV7-2 and J is TRBJ2-7, with D maybe TRBD1 (5 bases). Germline assignment: CDR1 SGHTA and CDR2 FQGNSA. Trimming removed 1 base from V and 2 bases from J, with 15 bases in between. The CDR3 runs to 16 residues. The CDR3 protein is CASSLEPGQATYEQYF. CDR3 DNA sequence: TGTGCCAGCAGCTTAGAGCCAGGACAAGCCACCTACGAGCAGTACTTC. Drawing the rest from reference TRBV7-2 and TRBJ2-7, the complete variable domain is GAGVSQSPSNKVTEKGKDVELRCDPISGHTALYWYRQSLGQGLEFLIYFQGNSAPDKSGLPSDRFSAERTGGSVSTLTIQRTQQEDSAVYLCASSLEPGQATYEQYFGPGTRLTVT.

This sequence joins TRBV6-6 and TRBJ1-1; D remains unclear. Germline assignment: CDR1 MNHNY and CDR2 SVGAGI (reference sequence). V dropped 0 bases and J dropped 1 base, with 3 bases sitting between them. This CDR3 has 13 residues. As DNA, the CDR3 is TGTGCCAGCAGTTACTCGTGGAACACTGAAGCTTTCTTT. This gives the protein CASSYSWNTEAFF.

This clonotype was recorded at least ten times. The V and J genes are TRBV4-3 and TRBJ2-3; 11 bases line up with TRBD2. Germline V lookup: CDR1 LGHNA, CDR2 YSLEER. The CDR3 length is 17 residues. J lost 7 bases, V lost 0 bases, and 9 bases had no gene match. CDR3 region: CASSQDRLAGGENTQYF. As DNA, the CDR3 is TGCGCCAGCAGCCAAGACCGGCTAGCGGGGGGCGAAAATACGCAGTATTTT.

The table lists this clonotype with a count of one. The rearrangement uses TRBV6-5 and TRBJ2-7; the match to TRBD1 covers 8 bases. Germline trimming cut 5 bases from V and 3 bases from J; bases unmatched to any gene: 9. Germline V gene data show CDR1 as MNHEY and CDR2 as SVGAGI. This CDR3 comprises 15 residues. The CDR3 DNA sequence: TGTGCCAGCAGTCCTTGGACAGGGTTATACTACGAGCAGTACTTC. It yields the protein CASSPWTGLYYEQYF.

This clonotype has more than one count but fewer than ten. The chain recombines TRBV7-9 with TRBJ2-7; 10 positions agree with TRBD1. Germline V CDR1 and CDR2: SEHNR, FQNEAQ (reference sequence). Trimming at V came to 5 bases and at J to 6 bases, leaving 31 bases not matched to a gene. CDR3 length: 22 amino acids. In DNA form, the CDR3 reads TGTGCCAGCAGCCCCACAGGCCCGACCCACATAACTCACGGGACAGGGGCCTTCGAGCAGTACTTC. Translated, it gives CASSPTGPTHITHGTGAFEQYF.

This clonotype was detected a few times. The V gene is TRBV28, the J gene TRBJ2-4; TRBD2 agrees at 7 bases. The CDR3 totals 15 residues. Trimming cost V 2 bases and J 0 bases; bases outside gene matches: 1. Germline CDR1 is MDHEN and CDR2 is SYDVKM. CDR3 in amino acids: CASSLAGEAKNIQYF. The CDR3 DNA sequence: TGTGCCAGCAGTTTAGCGGGGGAAGCCAAAAACATTCAGTACTTC.

This clonotype has a handful of counts. This chain connects TRBV2 to TRBJ2-2; 7 bases map to TRBD1. The CDR3 is made up of 14 amino acids. Germline V CDR1 and CDR2: SNHLY, FYNNEI. The trim removed 10 bases at V and 0 bases at J, leaving 5 bases unmatched. CDR3 sequence: CATAGTANTGELFF. The CDR3 region has the DNA TGTGCCACTGCCGGGACAGCGAACACCGGGGAGCTGTTTTTT.

This chain links TRBV20-1 with TRBJ1-2; D gene unclear. The CDR3 has 12 amino acids. Deletions cut 0 bases from V and 4 bases from J, with 6 bases between. The germline CDR1 and CDR2 sequences are DFQATT and SNEGSKA (reference sequence). The CDR3 region is CSARDPGYGYTF. CDR3 DNA: TGCAGTGCTAGAGATCCAGGCTATGGCTACACCTTC.

The V and J genes are TRBV11-1 and TRBJ1-6; weak D call: TRBD1 (5 bases). CDR3 length equals 15 residues. V shed 2 bases and J shed 3 bases, with 8 bases lying between them. Per the germline V gene, CDR1 is SGHAT and CDR2 is FQDESV (reference sequence). The CDR3 nucleotides are TGTGCCAGCAGCTTACGACAGATCTATAATTCACCCCTCCACTTT. Translated, it gives CASSLRQIYNSPLHF. The variable domain in full, with the rest retrieved from reference TRBV11-1 and TRBJ1-6, is EAEVAQSPRYKITEKSQAVAFWCDPISGHATLYWYRQILGQGPELLVQFQDESVVDDSQLPKDRFSAERLKGVDSTLKIQPAELGDSAMYLCASSLRQIYNSPLHFGNGTRLTVT.

This clonotype was seen a handful of times. V and J are TRBV2 and TRBJ2-4; weak D call: TRBD1 (6 bases). The germline V gene encodes CDR1 SNHLY and CDR2 FYNNEI. The length of the CDR3 is 14 residues. V was clipped by 4 bases and J by 3 bases, with 10 bases between them. CDR3 in DNA: TGTGCCAGCAGTGGCATCAGGGGCAAAAACATTCAGTACTTC. Its protein is CASSGIRGKNIQYF.

This clonotype was found a few times. One end of the junction is discordant with germline, which a read error may explain. The chain is built from TRBV5-4 and TRBJ1-4, with D maybe TRBD1 (5 bases). The CDR3 length is 16 residues. Germline V gene data show CDR1 as SGHNT and CDR2 as YYREEE (reference sequence). The CDR3, as DNA: TGTGCCAGCAGCGTGGGACGGATCGCAACTAATGAAAAACCGTTTTTT. This encodes CASSVGRIATNEKPFF. The full variable domain, rest sourced from reference TRBV5-4 and TRBJ1-4, is ETGVTQSPTHLIKTRGQQVTLRCSSQSGHNTVSWYQQALGQGPQFIFQYYREEENGRGNFPPRFSGLQFPNYSSELNVNALELDDSALYLCASSVGRIATNEKPFFGSGTQLSVL.

Note on this clonotype: Compared with germline, one end of the junction differs, possibly owing to a read error. The chain combines TRBV6-6 with TRBJ1-3; TRBD1 might be the D (5 bases). There are 16 residues in the CDR3. Germline V CDR1 and CDR2: MNHNY, SVGAGI (reference sequence). CDR3 nucleotides: TGTCCCAGCAGTACGGCGCGGGGGGATCTTGGAAACACCATATATTTT. Its translation is CPSSTARGDLGNTIYF.

This chain uses TRBV11-2 with TRBJ1-4; 8 bases line up with TRBD1. Per germline, CDR1 SGHAT and CDR2 FQNNGV. The CDR3 sequence is 14 residues long. Trimming at V came to 3 bases and at J to 7 bases, leaving 4 bases not matched to a gene. CDR3 DNA: TGTGCCAGCAGCTTCGGACAGGGTCGTGAAAAACTGTTTTTT. Translating it yields CASSFGQGREKLFF.

The CDR3 nucleotides are TGTGCCAGCAGTTCCGGGGGACACGAGCAGTACGTC. It codes for CASSSGGHEQYV. The V gene is TRBV6-6, the J gene TRBJ2-7; perhaps TRBD2 as D (6 bases). Trimming cost V 4 bases and J 5 bases, with 9 bases left between them. The CDR3 is made up of 12 amino acids. CDR1 and CDR2 from the germline V gene are MNHNY and SVGAGI (reference sequence).

This chain connects TRBV18 to TRBJ2-3; 7 bases fit TRBD1. The CDR3 contains 16 residues. V trimming: 2 bases; J trimming: 1 base; junction bases outside the gene matches: 6. CDR1 is KGHSH and CDR2 is LQKENI in the germline V gene. The CDR3 region is CASSPSNQGGTDTQYF. The CDR3 nucleotides read TGTGCCAGCTCACCATCCAATCAGGGGGGCACAGATACGCAGTATTTT. Variable domain in full (rest from reference TRBV18 and TRBJ2-3): NAGVMQNPRHLVRRRGQEARLRCSPMKGHSHVYWYRQLPEEGLKFMVYLQKENIIDESGMPKERFSAEFPKEGPSILRIQQVVRGDSAAYFCASSPSNQGGTDTQYFGPGTRLTVL.

This clonotype was detected a few times. The chain has TRBV29-1 and TRBJ2-5; 10 nucleotides agree with TRBD1. The germline V gene encodes CDR1 SQVTM and CDR2 ANQGSEA. The CDR3 runs to 12 residues. The V and J ends lost 4 bases and 6 bases, in that order; junction bases with no gene match: 2. The CDR3 region has the DNA TGCAGCGTTGGACAGGGGGCACAGACCCAGTACTTC. Translated: CSVGQGAQTQYF.

This rearrangement joins TRBV20-1 to TRBJ1-4; D is uncertain. The V gene lost 3 bases and the J gene lost 5 bases, with 13 bases spanning the gap. The germline CDR1 and CDR2 sequences are DFQATT and SNEGSKA (reference sequence). The CDR3 sequence is 14 residues long. CDR3: CSARDGGPNEKLFF. The DNA for the CDR3 is TGCAGTGCTAGGGACGGAGGCCCCAATGAAAAACTGTTTTTT.

The chain carries TRBV4-3 and TRBJ1-1; a possible D gene is TRBD1 (5 bases). The V end was cut by 5 bases, the J end by 1 base, with 14 bases between. The CDR3 loop spans 15 amino acids. Looked up from germline, CDR1 is LGHNA and CDR2 is YSLEER. The DNA of the CDR3 is TGCGCCAGCAGCTCCCATCTGGGGGAGAACACTGAAGCTTTCTTT. Its protein is CASSSHLGENTEAFF.

This clonotype was seen more than once but under ten times. The J gene is TRBJ2-7, the V gene TRBV27; TRBD2 matches at 7 bases. Germline assignment: CDR1 MNHEY and CDR2 SMNVEV (reference sequence). CDR3 length equals 18 residues. Unmatched junction bases numbered 24, after V lost 6 bases and J lost 7 bases. CDR3 loop: CASRVPPTSPRRGGEQYV. The CDR3 DNA reads TGTGCCAGCAGGGTTCCACCGACTAGCCCTCGGAGAGGAGGAGAGCAGTACGTC.

This clonotype was seen ten or more times. The gene calls are TRBV20-1 and TRBJ2-5, with D hard to call. Germline values: CDR1 DFQATT, CDR2 SNEGSKA (reference sequence). The germline V and J ends were trimmed by 0 bases and 5 bases, with 1 base remaining between them. The CDR3 has 10 amino acids. In DNA, the CDR3 is TGCAGTGCTAGAGAGGAGACCCAGTACTTC. It codes for CSAREETQYF.

This rearrangement joins TRBV5-1 to TRBJ2-1; TRBD2 agrees at 7 bases. Germline CDR1 and CDR2: SGHRS and YFSETQ. After removal of 2 bases from V and 3 bases from J, the junction contained 5 bases not matched to a gene. This CDR3 region has 15 residues. The CDR3 region is CASSLEASGYNEQFF. Here the CDR3 DNA reads TGCGCCAGCAGCTTAGAGGCTAGCGGCTACAATGAGCAGTTCTTC. Together with reference TRBV5-1 and TRBJ2-1, the CDR3 gives the full variable domain: KAGVTQTPRYLIKTRGQQVTLSCSPISGHRSVSWYQQTPGQGLQFLFEYFSETQRNKGNFPGRFSGRQFSNSRSEMNVSTLELGDSALYLCASSLEASGYNEQFFGPGTRLTVL.